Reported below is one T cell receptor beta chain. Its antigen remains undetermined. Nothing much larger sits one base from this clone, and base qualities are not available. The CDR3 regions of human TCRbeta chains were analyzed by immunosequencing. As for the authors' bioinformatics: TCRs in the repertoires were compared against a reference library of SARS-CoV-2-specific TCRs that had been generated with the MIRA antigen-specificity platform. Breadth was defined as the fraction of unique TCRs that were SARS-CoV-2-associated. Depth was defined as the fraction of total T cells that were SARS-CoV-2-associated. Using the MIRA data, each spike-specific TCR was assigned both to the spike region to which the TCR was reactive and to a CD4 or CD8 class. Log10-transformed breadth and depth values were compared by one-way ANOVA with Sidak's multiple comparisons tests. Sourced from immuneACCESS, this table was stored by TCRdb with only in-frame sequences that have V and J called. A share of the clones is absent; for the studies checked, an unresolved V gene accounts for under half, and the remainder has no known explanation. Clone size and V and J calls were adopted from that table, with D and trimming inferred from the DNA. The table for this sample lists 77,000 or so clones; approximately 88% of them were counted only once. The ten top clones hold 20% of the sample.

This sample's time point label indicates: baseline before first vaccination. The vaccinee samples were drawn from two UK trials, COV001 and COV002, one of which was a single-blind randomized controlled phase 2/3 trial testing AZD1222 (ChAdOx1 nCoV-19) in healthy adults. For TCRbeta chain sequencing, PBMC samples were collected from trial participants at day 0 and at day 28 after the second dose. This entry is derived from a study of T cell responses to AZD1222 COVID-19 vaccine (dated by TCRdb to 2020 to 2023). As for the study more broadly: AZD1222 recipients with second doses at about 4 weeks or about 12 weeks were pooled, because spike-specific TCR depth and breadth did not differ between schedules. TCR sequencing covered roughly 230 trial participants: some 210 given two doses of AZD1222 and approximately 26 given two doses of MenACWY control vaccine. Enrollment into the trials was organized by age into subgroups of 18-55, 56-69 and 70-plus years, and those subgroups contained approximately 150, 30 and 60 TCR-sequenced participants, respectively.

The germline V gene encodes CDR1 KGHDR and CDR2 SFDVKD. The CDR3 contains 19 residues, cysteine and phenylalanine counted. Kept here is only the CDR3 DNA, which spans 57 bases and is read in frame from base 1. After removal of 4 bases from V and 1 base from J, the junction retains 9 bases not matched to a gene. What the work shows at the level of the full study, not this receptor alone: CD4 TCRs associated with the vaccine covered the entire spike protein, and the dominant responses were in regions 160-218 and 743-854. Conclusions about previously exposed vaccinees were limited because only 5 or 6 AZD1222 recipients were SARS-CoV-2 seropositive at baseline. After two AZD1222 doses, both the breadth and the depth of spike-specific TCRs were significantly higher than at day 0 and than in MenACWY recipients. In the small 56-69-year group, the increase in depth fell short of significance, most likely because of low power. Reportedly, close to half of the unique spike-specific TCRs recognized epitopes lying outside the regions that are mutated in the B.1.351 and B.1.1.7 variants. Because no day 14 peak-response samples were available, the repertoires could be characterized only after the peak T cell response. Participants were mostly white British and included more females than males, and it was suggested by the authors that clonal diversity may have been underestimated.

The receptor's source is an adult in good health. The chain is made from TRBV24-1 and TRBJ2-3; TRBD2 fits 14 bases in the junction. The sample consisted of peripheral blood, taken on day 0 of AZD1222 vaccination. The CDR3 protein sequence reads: CATSDSTGTSGSRTDTQYF. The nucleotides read TGTGCCACCAGTGACTCAACCGGGACTAGCGGGAGCCGCACAGATACGCAGTATTTT.